Only a few counts were recorded for the clone carrying this TCR beta chain. Its specificity is unknown. This sample stems from a study of T cell repertoires in cytomegalovirus infection. TCRdb analysed the reads with MiXCR anew, one entry per CDR3 protein. The data hold approximately 260,000 distinct CDR3 sequences, with 20% to 25% observed a single time. CDR3 length: 14 residues. Looked up from germline, CDR1 is SGDLS and CDR2 is YYNGEE. Trimming removed 3 bases from V and 9 bases from J; junction bases left unmatched: 8. The sequence was collected from a human donor in good health (CMV status not recorded). Some clones in this sample may be carry-over from other donors' samples. This specimen was cultured PBMCs, taken from culture after CMV antigen stimulation. The chain combines TRBV9 with TRBJ2-1; 8 nucleotides agree with TRBD2. CDR3 protein: CASSAFPGGSEQFF. The DNA of the CDR3 is TGTGCCAGCAGCGCTTTCCCGGGAGGGAGTGAGCAGTTCTTC. Supplemented by reference TRBV9 and TRBJ2-1, the full variable domain reads DSGVTQTPKHLITATGQRVTLRCSPRSGDLSVYWYQQSLDQGLQFLIQYYNGEERAKGNILERFSAQQFPDLHSELNLSSLELGDSALYFCASSAFPGGSEQFFGPGTRLTVL.